The 16 T cell receptor beta chains below all came from one sample that was sequenced in a study of blood T cell repertoires in COVID-19 (TCRdb year 2020). Libraries were constructed by the immunoSEQ multiplex PCR assay. Drawn from immuneACCESS, this table holds only the in-frame rearrangements with V and J called that TCRdb kept. Clones are partly lost; checked studies trace under half to an unresolved V gene and leave the rest unexplained. Here the sample has some 120,000 clones; 65% to 90% occur a single time. The top ten hold 25% to 30% of the sample. Sequenced sample: peripheral blood. These receptors were obtained from a woman aged 80 or over with acute or convalescent COVID-19.

J is TRBJ1-5 and V is TRBV10-2; D is unresolved. This CDR3 comprises 14 residues. V was clipped by 2 bases and J by 4 bases, with 9 bases between them. Germline values: CDR1 WSHSY, CDR2 SAAADI. The DNA for the CDR3 is TGCGCCAGCAGTGAGGCAGGACTTAATCAGCCCCAGCATTTT. Amino acid sequence: CASSEAGLNQPQHF.

V is TRBV4-1 and J is TRBJ2-3; D ambiguous. V lost 1 base, J lost 1 base, and 12 bases lay in between. This CDR3 comprises 16 residues. Germline V gives CDR1 MGHRA, CDR2 YSYEKL. CDR3 coding DNA: TGCGCCAGCAGCCAAGGGGTGGAGTCGGGCACAGATACGCAGTATTTT. Its translation is CASSQGVESGTDTQYF.

J is TRBJ1-1 and V is TRBV5-1; D may be TRBD1 (5 bases). The germline CDR1 and CDR2 sequences are SGHRS and YFSETQ. The V gene lost 3 bases and the J gene lost 4 bases, with 16 bases spanning the gap. This CDR3 spans 15 amino acids. The CDR3 region is CASSWGQGYGTEAFF. CDR3 nucleotide sequence: TGCGCCAGCAGCTGGGGCCAGGGTTATGGCACTGAAGCTTTCTTT.

This sequence joins TRBV5-1 and TRBJ1-1; D gene unclear. The CDR3 is 14 amino acids. The V end was cut by 6 bases, the J end by 4 bases, with 16 bases between. Germline-derived CDR1 and CDR2 are SGHRS and YFSETQ. Here the CDR3 DNA reads TGCGCCAGCAACCCCACCCGGTCGGGCACTGAAGCTTTCTTT. Encoded protein: CASNPTRSGTEAFF. The full variable domain, with the rest looked up from reference TRBV5-1 and TRBJ1-1, is KAGVTQTPRYLIKTRGQQVTLSCSPISGHRSVSWYQQTPGQGLQFLFEYFSETQRNKGNFPGRFSGRQFSNSRSEMNVSTLELGDSALYLCASNPTRSGTEAFFGQGTRLTVV.

The rearrangement links TRBV6-5 to TRBJ2-6, with TRBD2 as a possible D gene (5 bases). V was clipped by 6 bases and J by 0 bases, with 9 bases between them. The CDR3 runs to 15 residues. Per germline, CDR1 MNHEY and CDR2 SVGAGI. The CDR3 spells CASSAAGSGANVLTF. The CDR3 coding sequence is TGTGCCAGCAGCGCTGCGGGCTCTGGGGCCAACGTCCTGACTTTC.

The J gene is TRBJ1-2, the V gene TRBV3-1 (or the pseudogene TRBV3-2), with 9 positions matching TRBD1. V was clipped by 1 base and J by 5 bases; unmatched bases: 5. Germline V gives CDR1 LGHDT, CDR2 YNNKEL (reference sequence). This CDR3 contains 15 residues. CDR3 in DNA: TGTGCCAGCAGCCAAGGCCTCGACAGGGGGTATGGCTACACCTTC. It encodes CASSQGLDRGYGYTF.

This clone was seen only a few times. The same CDR3 can be traced to other DNA sequences in this sample. The genes are TRBV5-1 and TRBJ2-1; 7 bases are a match to TRBD2. Germline V CDR1 and CDR2: SGHRS, YFSETQ. The J segment lost 0 bases and the V segment lost 4 bases, leaving 4 bases of the junction unmatched. There are 15 residues in the CDR3. The CDR3 DNA follows: TGCGCCAGCAGCCCTAGCGGAAGCTCCTACAATGAGCAGTTCTTC. Residues: CASSPSGSSYNEQFF.

In DNA form, the CDR3 reads TGTGCCAGCAGTTTAGCCGGGAGGGACAGGGTCCGAGATAGCAATCAGCCCCAGCATTTT. It yields the protein CASSLAGRDRVRDSNQPQHF. This rearrangement joins TRBV28 to TRBJ1-5; 9 bases are shared with TRBD1. The V segment lost 2 bases and the J segment 0 bases; nucleotides outside the gene matches: 14. CDR1 and CDR2 (germline): MDHEN, SYDVKM. The CDR3 is 20 residues long.

The chain joins TRBV5-6 to TRBJ1-3; possible D gene TRBD1, 6 bases. Germline CDR1 reads SGHDT; CDR2 reads YYEEEE. V dropped 1 base and J dropped 2 bases, with 7 bases sitting between them. The CDR3 length is 14 residues. As DNA, the CDR3 is TGTGCCAGCAGCTTGAGACAGGCTGGAAACACCATATATTTT. Translating it yields CASSLRQAGNTIYF.

The chain is built from TRBV3-1 (or the pseudogene TRBV3-2) and TRBJ1-3; TRBD1 aligns across 8 bases. The CDR3 runs 17 residues. J lost 0 bases, V lost 2 bases, and 6 bases had no gene match. The germline V gene has CDR1 LGHDT and CDR2 YNNKEL (reference sequence). CDR3 nucleotide sequence: TGTGCCAGCAGCCAAACGACAGGGGTAGGCTCTGGAAACACCATATATTTT. Its translation is CASSQTTGVGSGNTIYF.

This clone was seen a handful of times. This sequence joins TRBV5-1 and TRBJ1-2, with 7 bases identical to TRBD1. Germline-derived CDR1 and CDR2 are SGHRS and YFSETQ. The CDR3 is 14 residues long. Trimming took 4 bases from V and 9 from J; bases not matched to a gene: 12. Here the CDR3 DNA reads TGCGCCAGCAGCACTGGGACAGCCAATGGTCGCTACACCTTC. Translated: CASSTGTANGRYTF.

The rearrangement uses TRBV7-2 and TRBJ2-4; D gene ambiguous. V dropped 1 base and J dropped 0 bases, with 10 bases sitting between them. CDR1 is SGHTA, CDR2 FQGNSA, per germline. This CDR3 region has 16 residues. CDR3 in amino acids: CASSLGGSLAKNIQYF. DNA for the CDR3: TGTGCCAGCAGCTTAGGAGGATCCCTAGCCAAAAACATTCAGTACTTC.

This CDR3 reads CASRALGGEYF. For the CDR3, the DNA is TGTGCCAGCAGGGCGCTTGGAGGGGAGTATTTT. The J gene is TRBJ2-3, the V gene TRBV2, with D possibly being TRBD2 (6 bases). The CDR3 sequence is 11 residues long. CDR1 is SNHLY and CDR2 is FYNNEI in the germline V gene. V was trimmed by 6 bases and J by 13 bases, leaving 14 bases between them.

The rearrangement links TRBV5-5 to TRBJ2-2, with D perhaps matching TRBD2 (7 bases). This CDR3 region has 15 residues. Trimming took off 4 bases at V and 5 bases at J, with 15 bases between the two ends. The germline gives CDR1 SGHKS, CDR2 YYEKEE (reference sequence). CDR3 coding DNA: TGTGCCAGCAGCCCGGAGGGGGGGCTGACCGGGGAGCTGTTTTTT. This sequence encodes CASSPEGGLTGELFF.

This chain joins TRBV18 and TRBJ2-3, with 15 bases fitting TRBD2. V dropped 4 bases and J dropped 3; count of bases not matched to a gene: 8. The CDR3 loop spans 18 amino acids. Germline V gene data show CDR1 as KGHSH and CDR2 as LQKENI. The CDR3 nucleotides are TGTGCCAGCTCACAACGGACTAGCGGGGGGGCCATGACAGATACGCAGTATTTT. It yields the protein CASSQRTSGGAMTDTQYF.

The chain carries TRBV18 and TRBJ1-2; 8 nucleotides align to TRBD1. V dropped 2 bases and J dropped 4; count of bases not matched to a gene: 12. CDR1 is KGHSH, CDR2 LQKENI, per germline. This CDR3 is 17 amino acids long. This chain's CDR3 is CASSPNRLTGGIYGYTF. CDR3 DNA: TGTGCCAGCTCACCAAACCGCCTCACAGGGGGGATCTATGGCTACACCTTC.